One sample yielded the 22 T cell receptor beta chains listed below, sequenced in a study of cytomegalovirus exposure and HLA in healthy donors. Assay: immunoSEQ multiplex PCR; the TCRdb copy retains only in-frame clones and omits some. The sample includes about 160,000 clones, 90% to 97% of them seen just once. Sequencing was done on a sample of PBMCs. The receptors stem from a young woman in good health and CMV-seronegative.

The V gene is TRBV5-6, the J gene TRBJ1-6, with 7 bases that match TRBD1. Germline-derived CDR1 and CDR2 are SGHDT and YYEEEE. The V gene end was trimmed by 4 bases and the J gene end by 9 bases; junction bases not matched to a gene: 7. There are 14 residues in the CDR3. CDR3 bases: TGTGCCAGCAGCATACAGGGGAGCGGTTCACCCCTCCACTTT. This gives the protein CASSIQGSGSPLHF.

The rearrangement uses TRBV5-1 and TRBJ2-3; 12 bases agree with TRBD2. The CDR3 spans 18 residues. Trimming took 6 bases from V and 0 from J; bases not matched to a gene: 11. Germline V CDR1 and CDR2: SGHRS, YFSETQ. The CDR3 nucleotides read TGCGCCAGCACCCTTGGTGCTAGCGGGGGGGCTAGCACAGATACGCAGTATTTT. It is translated as CASTLGASGGASTDTQYF.

This rearrangement joins TRBV11-2 to TRBJ2-7; 11 bases are shared with TRBD1. V shed 5 bases, J shed 2 bases, and the junction held 2 bases outside the gene matches. This CDR3 spans 14 amino acids. The germline gives CDR1 SGHAT, CDR2 FQNNGV. CDR3 bases: TGTGCCAGCAGCCAGGGACAGGGGGCCTACGAGCAGTACTTC. This sequence encodes CASSQGQGAYEQYF.

The CDR3 protein is CASSYVGANTEAFF. CDR3 coding DNA: TGTGCCAGCAGTTACGTAGGGGCTAACACTGAAGCTTTCTTT. V gene TRBV6-5 combines with J gene TRBJ1-1; D is possibly TRBD1 (5 bases). This CDR3 is 14 amino acids long. The germline V and J ends were trimmed by 2 bases and 2 bases, with 9 bases remaining between them. Germline values: CDR1 MNHEY, CDR2 SVGAGI.

The V gene is TRBV5-3, the J gene TRBJ1-5; tentatively, D is TRBD1 (5 bases). TRBV5-3 is placed among ORFs of uncertain function. The V gene lost 0 bases and the J gene lost 2 bases, with 15 bases spanning the gap. The CDR3 totals 17 residues. CDR3 in DNA: TGTGCCAGAAGCTTGGGGGTCAGGGCCTGGGGCAATCAGCCCCAGCATTTT. This codes for CARSLGVRAWGNQPQHF.

This chain joins TRBV6-5 and TRBJ1-2; 11 bases fit TRBD1. Germline assignment: CDR1 MNHEY and CDR2 SVGAGI. The CDR3 totals 16 residues. J was trimmed by 7 bases and V by 0 bases; bases with no gene match: 7. The CDR3 region has the DNA TGTGCCAGCAGTTACTCGAAGGGACAGGGGGAAGGTGGCTACACCTTC. Translating gives CASSYSKGQGEGGYTF.

CDR3 DNA sequence: TGTGCCAGCAGTTTAGACAGGAGAGGATATGGCTACACCTTC. Residues: CASSLDRRGYGYTF. The V gene is TRBV27, the J gene TRBJ1-2, with D perhaps TRBD1 (6 bases). The CDR3 totals 14 residues. V was shortened by 2 bases and J by 5 bases, with 12 bases between the two germline ends. Germline CDR1 MNHEY, CDR2 SMNVEV (reference sequence).

The rearrangement uses TRBV2 and TRBJ1-2; 7 positions agree with TRBD1. The V and J ends lost 7 bases and 2 bases, in that order; junction bases with no gene match: 7. Germline V gene lookup returns CDR1 SNHLY and CDR2 FYNNEI. This CDR3 has 14 residues. The DNA of the CDR3 is TGTGCCAGCACCCTGACAGGGTTGAACTATGGCTACACCTTC. Its translation: CASTLTGLNYGYTF.

A few counts support this clone. The rearrangement joins TRBV2 to TRBJ1-1, with D tentatively TRBD1 (5 bases). In germline, CDR1 is SNHLY, CDR2 FYNNEI. There are 13 residues in the CDR3. The V end was cut by 8 bases, the J end by 5 bases, with 15 bases between. DNA for the CDR3: TGTGCCAGCGATAACAGCCGGGGGACTGAAGCTTTCTTT. Translated: CASDNSRGTEAFF. Based on the CDR3 plus reference TRBV2 and TRBJ1-1, the full variable domain is EPEVTQTPSHQVTQMGQEVILRCVPISNHLYFYWYRQILGQKVEFLVSFYNNEISEKSEIFDDQFSVERPDGSNFTLKIRSTKLEDSAMYFCASDNSRGTEAFFGQGTRLTVV.

The J gene is TRBJ2-1, the V gene TRBV5-1; 10 bases agree with TRBD2. V trimming: 0 bases; J trimming: 9 bases; junction bases outside the gene matches: 6. The CDR3 sequence is 15 residues long. Germline CDR1 reads SGHRS; CDR2 reads YFSETQ. CDR3 in amino acids: CASSLELAGRSEQFF. In nucleotides, the CDR3 is TGCGCCAGCAGCTTGGAACTAGCGGGGAGGAGTGAGCAGTTCTTC.

This clone has just one count. The chain joins TRBV12-5 to TRBJ2-2; 7 bases are shared with TRBD2. This CDR3 has 16 amino acids. The trim removed 5 bases at V and 3 bases at J, leaving 9 bases unmatched. Germline assignment: CDR1 LGHNT and CDR2 FRNRAP. Here the CDR3 reads CASGVIFGGYTGELFF. The CDR3, as DNA: TGTGCTAGTGGTGTCATATTCGGGGGGTACACCGGGGAGCTGTTTTTT.

The rearrangement joins TRBV7-2 to TRBJ2-7; 9 bases line up with TRBD1. This CDR3 contains 14 residues. Germline V gene lookup returns CDR1 SGHTA and CDR2 FQGNSA. The V and J ends lost 4 bases and 4 bases, in that order; junction bases with no gene match: 5. The CDR3 spells CASSSQGATYEQYF. CDR3 bases: TGTGCCAGCAGCTCACAGGGGGCGACGTACGAGCAGTACTTC.

This chain connects TRBV5-8 to TRBJ1-5, with D perhaps TRBD1 (5 bases). V was cut by 3 bases and J by 0 bases, with 10 bases left in between. Germline CDR1 and CDR2: SGHTS and YDEGEE. The CDR3 length is 15 residues. CDR3 bases: TGTGCCAGCAGCTCCTGGGGCGATAGCAATCAGCCCCAGCATTTT. Its protein is CASSSWGDSNQPQHF.

V is TRBV9 and J is TRBJ2-5; no clear D gene. The V gene lost 3 bases and the J gene lost 5 bases, with 14 bases spanning the gap. CDR3 length: 14 amino acids. Germline CDR1 and CDR2: SGDLS and YYNGEE. The CDR3 sequence is CASSDSAVSETQYF. The CDR3 DNA sequence: TGTGCCAGCAGCGACAGTGCAGTTTCGGAGACCCAGTACTTC. The entire variable domain, with the rest obtained from reference TRBV9 and TRBJ2-5, is as follows: DSGVTQTPKHLITATGQRVTLRCSPRSGDLSVYWYQQSLDQGLQFLIQYYNGEERAKGNILERFSAQQFPDLHSELNLSSLELGDSALYFCASSDSAVSETQYFGPGTRLLVL.

This chain joins TRBV5-4 and TRBJ1-4; D might be TRBD1 (6 bases). The V and J ends lost 4 bases and 1 base respectively, with 14 bases between them. Germline CDR1 is SGHNT and CDR2 is YYREEE (reference sequence). This CDR3 comprises 16 residues. For the CDR3, the DNA is TGTGCCAGCAGCAAGGGTACAGGGAAAACTAATGAAAAACTGTTTTTT. It encodes CASSKGTGKTNEKLFF. The full variable domain, in which reference TRBV5-4 and TRBJ1-4 provide the parts outside the CDR3, is ETGVTQSPTHLIKTRGQQVTLRCSSQSGHNTVSWYQQALGQGPQFIFQYYREEENGRGNFPPRFSGLQFPNYSSELNVNALELDDSALYLCASSKGTGKTNEKLFFGSGTQLSVL.

The V gene is TRBV2, the J gene TRBJ1-2; a weak D match, TRBD1 (6 bases). Germline values: CDR1 SNHLY, CDR2 FYNNEI. V lost 7 bases to trimming and J lost 6 bases, with 18 bases between them. This CDR3 is built from 14 residues. The CDR3 sequence: CASNEAGVSDGYTF. The CDR3 DNA is TGTGCCAGCAACGAAGCAGGGGTCAGCGATGGCTACACCTTC.

The chain joins TRBV18 to TRBJ2-3; D remains ambiguous. With 3 bases removed from V and 6 bases from J, the gap between germline ends came to 10 bases. The length of the CDR3 is 13 residues. Germline CDR1 is KGHSH and CDR2 is LQKENI. The CDR3 reads CASSPPTHDTQYF. Here the CDR3 DNA reads TGTGCCAGCTCACCCCCAACACACGATACGCAGTATTTT.

This sequence joins TRBV6-5 and TRBJ1-1; a possible D gene is TRBD1 (6 bases). CDR1 is MNHEY, CDR2 SVGAGI, per germline. V gave up 5 bases and J gave up 7 bases, with 11 bases separating them. The CDR3 sequence is 12 residues long. The CDR3 nucleotides are TGTGCCAGCAGTCCCGGACAGTTTGAAGCTTTCTTT. Encoded protein: CASSPGQFEAFF.

This chain joins TRBV2 and TRBJ1-2; D may be TRBD1 (6 bases). The germline V and J ends were trimmed by 7 bases and 1 base, with 13 bases remaining between them. There are 14 residues in the CDR3. Per germline, CDR1 SNHLY and CDR2 FYNNEI. DNA for the CDR3: TGTGCCAGCAAAATACAGGGTATTAACTATGGCTACACCTTC. This encodes CASKIQGINYGYTF.

This chain links TRBV11-2 with TRBJ2-1; 10 bases are a match to TRBD2. The CDR3 extends over 15 amino acids. J lost 5 bases, V lost 4 bases, and 5 bases had no gene match. CDR1 is SGHAT and CDR2 is FQNNGV in the germline V gene. CDR3 amino acids: CASSSYGTSDNEQFF. In DNA, the CDR3 is TGTGCCAGCAGCTCATACGGGACTAGCGACAATGAGCAGTTCTTC.

The chain recombines TRBV4-3 with TRBJ1-2; no clear D. Germline loops: CDR1 LGHNA, CDR2 YSLEER. This CDR3 is built from 16 residues. The V end lost 0 bases, the J end lost 4 bases, and 15 bases lay between the germline ends. CDR3: CASSQDVMPETYGYTF. The CDR3 nucleotides are TGCGCCAGCAGCCAAGATGTAATGCCAGAAACCTATGGCTACACCTTC.

This clone was seen a single time. The chain couples TRBV1 to TRBJ2-2; TRBD2 is taken as the D call from the table, unchecked against the DNA. TRBV1 represents a pseudogene. This CDR3 is built from 16 residues. The CDR3 DNA is TGCACCAGCAGCCATCGGAGGGACTACCGCACCGGGGAGCTGTTTTTT. Translation: CTSSHRRDYRTGELFF.